The rows below give T cell receptor beta chains drawn from one sample of a study of T-cell reconstitution after alpha-beta-depleted transplantation in children. MiXCR was run by TCRdb on the PCR reads, yielding one entry per CDR3 protein. The data contain 640,000 or so distinct CDR3 sequences, about 15% of them seen just once; the ten biggest clones take up approximately 1%. The sequencing used PBMCs from the stem cell graft donor, collected from the stem cell graft. These receptor sequences come from a human donor who donated a stem cell graft to a child with acute myeloid leukemia. Each CDR3 is given without its conserved first and last residue. Fields, in order: D gene, J gene, V gene, clone size, CDR3 protein. D genes are given only for firm matches. A clone size is listed for some rows: how often the clone was seen (once, few, many), or a class if it is expanded.

>TRBD2|TRBJ2-5|TRBV7-7|few
ASSPTGLAGGGETQY
>NA|TRBJ1-2|TRBV12-3/TRBV12-4|few
ASSSQAGVSGYT
>TRBD1|TRBJ1-5|TRBV20-1|many
SALTGDGQPQH
>NA|TRBJ2-3|TRBV5-1|NA
ASSFSGSGPLGQY
>TRBD1|TRBJ2-5|TRBV29-1|many
SVGGQGETQY
>TRBD2|TRBJ2-1|TRBV9|many
ASSATSGALDEQF
>NA|TRBJ2-2|TRBV7-9|few
ASRLPGAVTGELF
>NA|TRBJ2-5|TRBV29-1|NA
SISRDLETQY
>NA|TRBJ2-7|TRBV29-1|many
SVGGGDRPYEQY
>TRBD2|TRBJ2-1|TRBV20-1|NA
ISRQAGGSYNEQF
>NA|TRBJ1-1|TRBV7-9|NA
ASSLVGQTTDTEAF
>NA|TRBJ2-2|TRBV7-2|many
ASSLAAGTGELF
>TRBD1|TRBJ1-6|TRBV20-1|NA
SASLGQGDNSPLH
>NA|TRBJ2-3|TRBV9|NA
ASRRGGSPTDTQY
>TRBD2|TRBJ2-7|TRBV9|NA
ASSRSTSGGTYGYEQY
>TRBD2|TRBJ2-3|TRBV7-2|many
ASSLASGRVTDTQY
>NA|TRBJ2-2|TRBV28|NA
ASSPLAGELF
>NA|TRBJ2-1|TRBV7-9|many
ASSPGGSSYNEQF
>NA|TRBJ2-5|TRBV20-1|many
SAKTGRETQY
>TRBD2|TRBJ2-1|TRBV6-2/TRBV6-3|NA
ASSYRASGYLSSYNEQF
>NA|TRBJ1-3|TRBV4-2|many
ASSPRRSGNTIY
>NA|TRBJ2-5|TRBV5-1|many
ASSLEGHLRQTQY
>NA|TRBJ2-1|TRBV29-1|many
SVEQRAYNEQF
>TRBD1|TRBJ1-1|TRBV25-1|NA
ASGGTANTEAF
>NA|TRBJ2-1|TRBV7-2|many
ASSIGGSYNEQF
>TRBD2|TRBJ2-5|TRBV6-2/TRBV6-3|many
ASSRATSGVQETQY
>NA|TRBJ2-3|TRBV20-1|many
SAPQLQGTGDTQY
>NA|TRBJ2-1|TRBV20-1|many
SLSRGPADNEQF
>TRBD1|TRBJ2-7|TRBV12-3/TRBV12-4|few
ASSLEKGGAMVYEQY
>NA|TRBJ2-3|TRBV29-1|many
SVKGRATGSTDTQY
>NA|TRBJ2-1|TRBV4-1|few
ASSQVATRTRGEQF
>NA|TRBJ2-3|TRBV12-3/TRBV12-4|NA
ASSFHLFGTDTQY
>NA|TRBJ2-1|TRBV10-1|few
ASSNKLRGGNEQF
>TRBD2|TRBJ2-1|TRBV12-3/TRBV12-4|once
AICLGGTSGGIYNEQF
>TRBD2|TRBJ2-3|TRBV7-2|few
ASSVSGGETDTPY
>TRBD1|TRBJ2-7|TRBV4-3|NA
ASSQGGQGAGTEQY
>NA|TRBJ1-1|TRBV24-1|few
ATRPTGNTEAF
>TRBD2|TRBJ2-3|TRBV29-1|few
SAEGTSGGGFTSTDTQY
>NA|TRBJ2-7|TRBV7-8|NA
ASSFRGPTYEQY
>NA|TRBJ1-5|TRBV5-5|NA
ASSLVGGEAQPQH
>NA|TRBJ1-1|TRBV6-1|NA
ASSEAGGYTEAF
>NA|TRBJ2-1|TRBV7-3|many
ASSLDGGDEQF
>NA|TRBJ2-5|TRBV12-3/TRBV12-4|many
ASSWAEETQY
>NA|TRBJ1-1|TRBV4-3|few
ASSPDRLTEAF
>TRBD2|TRBJ2-1|TRBV12-3/TRBV12-4|few
ASTGERRGDNEQF
>NA|TRBJ2-3|TRBV4-2|NA
ASSQKGEVTDTQY
>NA|TRBJ2-6|TRBV10-3|many
AISDGGSGANVLT
>TRBD1|TRBJ2-6|TRBV5-1|NA
ASSPLTGGSGANVLT
>NA|TRBJ2-1|TRBV24-1|few
ATSEGGTGLNNEQF
>TRBD1|TRBJ2-3|TRBV20-1|many
SATGGQGGTDTQY
>TRBD1|TRBJ1-2|TRBV7-2|NA
ASSLGRQGSYGYT